The rows below give T cell receptor beta chains drawn from one sample of a study of OX40 agonist ivuxolimab in advanced cancers. TCRdb's copy holds only in-frame clones and misses some; the assay was immunoSEQ multiplex PCR. The table shows 50,000 to 65,000 clones, with approximately 90% occurring only once. The sample was CD4+ or CD8+ T cells sorted from blood, taken in a trial of the OX40 agonist ivuxolimab. The receptor set was obtained from an adult with an advanced solid tumor such as melanoma, head and neck, liver or kidney cancer. Each CDR3 is given with its conserved first and last residue. Each record gives: D gene, clone size, V gene, J gene, CDR3 DNA, CDR3 protein. The D gene is left open where the match is weak. Rows may omit the clone size; those that give it use once, few, many or a size class.

d_call: TRBD2; clone_size: NA; v_call: TRBV4-1; j_call: TRBJ2-1; cdr3_nt: TGCGCCAGCAGCCACCGTGAGAAGACTAGCGGGAACAATGAGCAGTTCTTC; cdr3_aa: CASSHREKTSGNNEQFF
d_call: NA; clone_size: NA; v_call: TRBV4-1; j_call: TRBJ1-3; cdr3_nt: TGCGCCAGCAGCCAAGAACTCCGGGAGGTAGACACCATATATTTT; cdr3_aa: CASSQELREVDTIYF
d_call: TRBD2; clone_size: NA; v_call: TRBV19; j_call: TRBJ2-3; cdr3_nt: TGTGCCAGTAGTTCGACTAGCGGGGGATGGGATACGCAGTATTTT; cdr3_aa: CASSSTSGGWDTQYF
d_call: NA; clone_size: NA; v_call: TRBV5-4; j_call: TRBJ2-2; cdr3_nt: TGTGCCAGCAGCTCCGACAGGTTCGAGCTGTTTTTT; cdr3_aa: CASSSDRFELFF
d_call: NA; clone_size: NA; v_call: TRBV7-8; j_call: TRBJ2-6; cdr3_nt: TGTGCCAGCAGCTTAACGACTAGTACTGGGGCCAACGTCCTGACTTTC; cdr3_aa: CASSLTTSTGANVLTF
d_call: NA; clone_size: NA; v_call: TRBV9; j_call: TRBJ2-5; cdr3_nt: TGTGCCAGCAGCGTTGAAGGGGTGTACCAAGAGACCCAGTACTTC; cdr3_aa: CASSVEGVYQETQYF
d_call: TRBD2; clone_size: NA; v_call: TRBV29-1; j_call: TRBJ2-5; cdr3_nt: TGCAGCGTCTTCTTTGGCGGGAGAGGAGGGGAGACCCAGTACTTC; cdr3_aa: CSVFFGGRGGETQYF
d_call: NA; clone_size: NA; v_call: TRBV13; j_call: TRBJ2-7; cdr3_nt: TGTGCCAGCAATCAAGGGTTTTTGGGCGAGCAGTACTTC; cdr3_aa: CASNQGFLGEQYF
d_call: TRBD2; clone_size: NA; v_call: TRBV7-6; j_call: TRBJ2-5; cdr3_nt: TGTGCCAGCAGCTGGGGGACTAGCGGGAGGCGGGAGACCCAGTACTTC; cdr3_aa: CASSWGTSGRRETQYF
d_call: NA; clone_size: NA; v_call: TRBV14; j_call: TRBJ2-7; cdr3_nt: TGTGCCAGCAGCCCCTATGGAGGGCTTCTTTCCTACGAGCAGTACTTC; cdr3_aa: CASSPYGGLLSYEQYF
d_call: TRBD1; clone_size: NA; v_call: TRBV2; j_call: TRBJ1-1; cdr3_nt: TGTGCCAGCAGTGGGACAGGGCCGAACACTGAAGCTTTCTTT; cdr3_aa: CASSGTGPNTEAFF
d_call: NA; clone_size: NA; v_call: TRBV19; j_call: TRBJ1-1; cdr3_nt: TGTGCCAGTAGTACCGGACTGGGTAAGGTCTCTGAAGCTTTCTTT; cdr3_aa: CASSTGLGKVSEAFF
d_call: NA; clone_size: once; v_call: TRBV7-9; j_call: TRBJ2-5; cdr3_nt: TGTGCCAGCAGCGTTTCCGGTCACCAAGAGACCCAGTACTTC; cdr3_aa: CASSVSGHQETQYF
d_call: NA; clone_size: NA; v_call: TRBV28; j_call: TRBJ2-1; cdr3_nt: TGTGCCAGCAGTCCAGGAGCGGGTGAGCAGTTCTTC; cdr3_aa: CASSPGAGEQFF
d_call: NA; clone_size: NA; v_call: TRBV7-8; j_call: TRBJ1-5; cdr3_nt: TGTGCCAGCAGCTTACACCGGGGGGACAAGAATCAGCCCCAGCATTTT; cdr3_aa: CASSLHRGDKNQPQHF
d_call: TRBD1; clone_size: NA; v_call: TRBV19; j_call: TRBJ2-7; cdr3_nt: TGTGCCAGTAGTATTGGACAGGGGTGGTCCTACGAGCAGTACTTC; cdr3_aa: CASSIGQGWSYEQYF
d_call: NA; clone_size: NA; v_call: TRBV13; j_call: TRBJ2-5; cdr3_nt: TGTGCCAGCAGCTCCAGTGAGGACCCGATAGAGACCCAGTACTTC; cdr3_aa: CASSSSEDPIETQYF
d_call: NA; clone_size: NA; v_call: TRBV30; j_call: TRBJ1-2; cdr3_nt: TGTGCCTGGAGAATAGGGTTTGGCTCTGGAGGCTACACCTTC; cdr3_aa: CAWRIGFGSGGYTF
d_call: TRBD1; clone_size: NA; v_call: TRBV2; j_call: TRBJ2-7; cdr3_nt: TGTGCCAGTACAGGGGCCCTCTCGGACGAGCAGTACTTC; cdr3_aa: CASTGALSDEQYF
d_call: NA; clone_size: NA; v_call: TRBV7-9; j_call: TRBJ1-4; cdr3_nt: TGTGCCAGCAGCTTAGCAGGGGCAGTATTTGAAAAACTGTTTTTT; cdr3_aa: CASSLAGAVFEKLFF
d_call: NA; clone_size: NA; v_call: TRBV19; j_call: TRBJ2-3; cdr3_nt: TGTGCCTCCGGGCCAGATACGCAGTATTTT; cdr3_aa: CASGPDTQYF
d_call: NA; clone_size: NA; v_call: TRBV7-2; j_call: TRBJ1-5; cdr3_nt: TGTGCCAGCAGCTTAGACGGTCCCGACCAGCCCCAGCATTTT; cdr3_aa: CASSLDGPDQPQHF
d_call: NA; clone_size: NA; v_call: TRBV7-9; j_call: TRBJ1-4; cdr3_nt: TGTGCCAGCAGCTTAGATGGGTTCCTCATTGAAAAACTGTTTTTT; cdr3_aa: CASSLDGFLIEKLFF
d_call: TRBD1; clone_size: NA; v_call: TRBV4-1; j_call: TRBJ2-3; cdr3_nt: TGCGCCAGCAGCCTGACAGGGCTCGGAGCAGATACGCAGTATTTT; cdr3_aa: CASSLTGLGADTQYF
d_call: TRBD2; clone_size: NA; v_call: TRBV5-4; j_call: TRBJ2-7; cdr3_nt: TGTGCCAGCAGCCGGGGGGAGTCCGGCTACGAGCAGTACTTC; cdr3_aa: CASSRGESGYEQYF
d_call: NA; clone_size: NA; v_call: TRBV7-9; j_call: TRBJ2-7; cdr3_nt: TGTGCCAGCAGCTTAGTAGGGGACGACGAGCAGTACTTC; cdr3_aa: CASSLVGDDEQYF
d_call: TRBD1; clone_size: once; v_call: TRBV9; j_call: TRBJ2-5; cdr3_nt: TGTGCCAGCAGCGTAGGAACAGGGGGTGGAGAGACCCAGTACTTC; cdr3_aa: CASSVGTGGGETQYF
d_call: NA; clone_size: NA; v_call: TRBV7-7; j_call: TRBJ2-1; cdr3_nt: TGTGCTAGCAGCTACCTGGGTGGTAATGAGCAGTTCTTC; cdr3_aa: CASSYLGGNEQFF
d_call: NA; clone_size: NA; v_call: TRBV6-6; j_call: TRBJ1-5; cdr3_nt: TGTGCCAGCAAAGGCGGGGTGGCGCAGCCCCAGCATTTT; cdr3_aa: CASKGGVAQPQHF
d_call: TRBD1; clone_size: NA; v_call: TRBV5-8; j_call: TRBJ1-1; cdr3_nt: TGTGCCAGCAGCCCGGACAGGGTAAGGAACACTGAAGCTTTCTTT; cdr3_aa: CASSPDRVRNTEAFF
d_call: NA; clone_size: NA; v_call: TRBV4-1; j_call: TRBJ1-4; cdr3_nt: TGCGCCAGCAGCCAATATCATCCGGGGACTAATGAAAAACTGTTTTTT; cdr3_aa: CASSQYHPGTNEKLFF
d_call: NA; clone_size: few; v_call: TRBV2; j_call: TRBJ1-2; cdr3_nt: TGTGCCAGCTCGGTGGTGTATGGCTACACCTTC; cdr3_aa: CASSVVYGYTF
d_call: NA; clone_size: NA; v_call: TRBV7-9; j_call: TRBJ1-2; cdr3_nt: TGTGCCAGCAGTAACCTTGGACGGACGACCTATGGCTACACCTTC; cdr3_aa: CASSNLGRTTYGYTF
d_call: NA; clone_size: NA; v_call: TRBV19; j_call: TRBJ2-5; cdr3_nt: TGTGCCAGTAGTATAGATCGGAGGTTGGAGACCCAGTACTTC; cdr3_aa: CASSIDRRLETQYF
d_call: NA; clone_size: NA; v_call: TRBV7-9; j_call: TRBJ2-7; cdr3_nt: TGTGCCAGCAGCTTATTGGGGACCTACGAGCAGTACTTC; cdr3_aa: CASSLLGTYEQYF
d_call: TRBD1; clone_size: once; v_call: TRBV19; j_call: TRBJ1-1; cdr3_nt: TGTGCCAGTAGTATGAGGACAGGGTTGAACACTGAAGCTTTCTTT; cdr3_aa: CASSMRTGLNTEAFF
d_call: TRBD1; clone_size: few; v_call: TRBV7-9; j_call: TRBJ2-7; cdr3_nt: TGTGCCAGCAGCGGACAGGAGTTGGAGCAGTACTTC; cdr3_aa: CASSGQELEQYF
d_call: NA; clone_size: NA; v_call: TRBV5-5; j_call: TRBJ2-1; cdr3_nt: TGTGCCAGCAGCTCCTCGGGGGCGGGGGTCTACAATGAGCAGTTCTTC; cdr3_aa: CASSSSGAGVYNEQFF
d_call: NA; clone_size: NA; v_call: TRBV6-5; j_call: TRBJ1-2; cdr3_nt: TGTGCCAGCAGTTCTCTGGACACCGGTTATGGCTACACCTTC; cdr3_aa: CASSSLDTGYGYTF
d_call: TRBD1; clone_size: NA; v_call: TRBV5-1; j_call: TRBJ1-4; cdr3_nt: TGCGCCAGCAGCTTACAGGGGCCCAGGGCGGCTAATGAAAAACTGTTTTTT; cdr3_aa: CASSLQGPRAANEKLFF
d_call: NA; clone_size: NA; v_call: TRBV7-2; j_call: TRBJ2-3; cdr3_nt: TGTGCCAGCAGCCTTAGCACAGATACGCAGTATTTT; cdr3_aa: CASSLSTDTQYF
d_call: NA; clone_size: NA; v_call: TRBV6-5; j_call: TRBJ1-1; cdr3_nt: TGTGCCAGCAGTTGGCGACCCTCGCCCCTGAACACTGAAGCTTTCTTT; cdr3_aa: CASSWRPSPLNTEAFF
d_call: TRBD2; clone_size: NA; v_call: TRBV6-4; j_call: TRBJ2-1; cdr3_nt: TGTGCCAGCAGTGAGTCTAGCGGGGGAAACAATGAGCAGTTCTTC; cdr3_aa: CASSESSGGNNEQFF
d_call: NA; clone_size: NA; v_call: TRBV5-4; j_call: TRBJ1-2; cdr3_nt: TGTGCCAGCAGCACCTACAGGAGCCTTGGCTATGGCTACACCTTC; cdr3_aa: CASSTYRSLGYGYTF
d_call: TRBD1; clone_size: NA; v_call: TRBV19; j_call: TRBJ1-5; cdr3_nt: TGTGCCAGTACCAAGGGACAGGGAAGGAATCAGCCCCAGCATTTT; cdr3_aa: CASTKGQGRNQPQHF
d_call: TRBD2; clone_size: NA; v_call: TRBV27; j_call: TRBJ2-6; cdr3_nt: TGTGCCAGCAGTTCCCATTTCGGGGGGAGCTCAAGCGGGGCCAACGTCCTGACTTTC; cdr3_aa: CASSSHFGGSSSGANVLTF
d_call: NA; clone_size: once; v_call: TRBV7-2; j_call: TRBJ2-1; cdr3_nt: TGTGCCAGCAGCTTCTCTAGCGTAACAAGCTCCTACAATGAGCAGTTCTTC; cdr3_aa: CASSFSSVTSSYNEQFF
d_call: NA; clone_size: NA; v_call: TRBV7-9; j_call: TRBJ2-7; cdr3_nt: TGTGCCAGCAGCTTATCACGCAGGGACACAGGGCTGGACGAGCAGTACTTC; cdr3_aa: CASSLSRRDTGLDEQYF
d_call: NA; clone_size: once; v_call: TRBV18; j_call: TRBJ1-1; cdr3_nt: TGTGCCAGCTCACCGAAAACGGTAAAGCTGAACACTGAAGCTTTCTTT; cdr3_aa: CASSPKTVKLNTEAFF
d_call: NA; clone_size: NA; v_call: TRBV4-1; j_call: TRBJ1-5; cdr3_nt: TGCGCCAGCAGCCAAGTAGGACTGAGTGAGAGCAATCAGCCCCAGCATTTT; cdr3_aa: CASSQVGLSESNQPQHF
d_call: TRBD2; clone_size: NA; v_call: TRBV5-1; j_call: TRBJ2-7; cdr3_nt: TGCGCCAGCAGCTTAGTGGGACTAGCGGAGACCTACGAGCAGTACTTC; cdr3_aa: CASSLVGLAETYEQYF
d_call: NA; clone_size: NA; v_call: TRBV4-1; j_call: TRBJ1-5; cdr3_nt: TGCGCCAGCAGCCAAGAAGACAGCGGATTAAATCAGCCCCAGCATTTT; cdr3_aa: CASSQEDSGLNQPQHF
d_call: TRBD1; clone_size: NA; v_call: TRBV27; j_call: TRBJ2-7; cdr3_nt: TGTGCCAGCAGTTTAGGGACAGCCTACGAGCAGTACTTC; cdr3_aa: CASSLGTAYEQYF
d_call: NA; clone_size: NA; v_call: TRBV29-1; j_call: TRBJ2-7; cdr3_nt: TGCAGCGTTTCGGACCACTCGGGGGAGCAGTACTTC; cdr3_aa: CSVSDHSGEQYF
d_call: NA; clone_size: NA; v_call: TRBV6-5; j_call: TRBJ2-7; cdr3_nt: TGTGCCAGCAGTTACTCGGCAGGGATCCACGAGCAGTACTTC; cdr3_aa: CASSYSAGIHEQYF